This T cell receptor (beta chain) stems from a study of post-analysis software for immune sequencing data. Study summary: The study covered relapsing-remitting, secondary progressive and progressive-relapsing courses of multiple sclerosis. Study-wide findings and caveats: Those samples that were prepared in the same batch co-clustered strongly by F measure. Diversity measured as normalized Chao1 was significantly lower in multiple sclerosis patients than in controls.

This clonotype showed up just once. Antigen: not known. Unique molecular identifiers were present in the TCR beta cDNA libraries. It was from roughly 1 to 10 million T cells that approximately 500,000 cDNA molecules came. TCRdb used MiXCR to reprocess the PCR reads, holding one entry per CDR3 protein. Of a few hundred thousand distinct CDR3 sequences in the sample, roughly 45% were seen once. The origin of this receptor is a girl aged 10-17 years with multiple sclerosis. The source material was blood.

The DNA for the CDR3 is TGCGCCAGCAGCCAAGAGTCAGGGAGGGGTCAGCCCCAGCATTTT. Translating it yields CASSQESGRGQPQHF. The rearrangement joins TRBV4-1 to TRBJ1-5; a weak D match, TRBD1 (5 bases). Trimming removed 0 bases from V and 6 bases from J, with 12 bases in between. The CDR3 is 15 residues long. Germline V gene sequence: CDR1 MGHRA, CDR2 YSYEKL.